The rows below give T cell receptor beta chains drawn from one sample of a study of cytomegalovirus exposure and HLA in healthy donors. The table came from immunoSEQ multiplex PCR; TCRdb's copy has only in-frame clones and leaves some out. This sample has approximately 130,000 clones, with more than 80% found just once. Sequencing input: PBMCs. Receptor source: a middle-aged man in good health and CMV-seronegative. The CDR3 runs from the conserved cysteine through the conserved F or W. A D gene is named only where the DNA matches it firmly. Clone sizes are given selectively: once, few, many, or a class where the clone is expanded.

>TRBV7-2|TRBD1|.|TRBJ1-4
TGTGCCAGCAGCTTACGGACAGGGGGCATGAGTGAAAAACTGTTTTTT
CASSLRTGGMSEKLFF
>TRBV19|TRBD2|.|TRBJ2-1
TGTGCCAGTAGTATTGAGCGGGGGAAGTACAATGAGCAGTTCTTC
CASSIERGKYNEQFF
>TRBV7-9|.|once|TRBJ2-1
TGTGCCAGCAGCTTATTTGGGGGGGCCTCAGTAGTTGAGCAGTTCTTC
CASSLFGGASVVEQFF
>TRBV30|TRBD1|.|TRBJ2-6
TGTGCCTGGACGGTGGACAGGGGATTTTCTGGGGCCAACGTCCTGACTTTC
CAWTVDRGFSGANVLTF
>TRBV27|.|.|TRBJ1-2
TGTGCCAGCAGTTTTCGGGATGCCGCCTATGGCTACACCTTC
CASSFRDAAYGYTF
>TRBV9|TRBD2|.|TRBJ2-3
TGTGCCAGCAGCATCGGGACTAGCGACCACACAGATACGCAGTATTTT
CASSIGTSDHTDTQYF
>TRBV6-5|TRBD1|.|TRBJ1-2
TGTGCCAGCAGTTACCGCGGACAGGACTATGGCTACACCTTC
CASSYRGQDYGYTF
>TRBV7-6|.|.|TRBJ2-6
TGTGCCAGCTCCAGGGACACTGGGGCCAACGTCCTGACTTTC
CASSRDTGANVLTF
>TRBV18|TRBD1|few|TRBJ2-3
TGTGCCAGCTCACCGGGACAGGGCCCAGATACGCAGTATTTT
CASSPGQGPDTQYF
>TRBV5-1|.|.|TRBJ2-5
TGCGCCAGCAGCTTGTCAGGGGTAGAAGAGACCCAGTACTTC
CASSLSGVEETQYF
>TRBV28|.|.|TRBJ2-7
TGTGCCAGCAGTGGAGGGGGCATATTAGCCTACGAGCAGTACTTC
CASSGGGILAYEQYF
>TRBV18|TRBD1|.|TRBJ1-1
TGTGCCAGCTCCCCTAGTGAGGACAGGGTGAGGGCTTTCTTT
CASSPSEDRVRAFF
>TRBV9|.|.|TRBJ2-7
TGTGCCAGCAGCCCAGGGACTCACTCCTACGAGCAGTACTTC
CASSPGTHSYEQYF
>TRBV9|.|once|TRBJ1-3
TGTGCCAGCAGCGTAGCTGGGGGGAGAAGTGGAAACACCATATATTTT
CASSVAGGRSGNTIYF
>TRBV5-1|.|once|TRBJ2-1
TGCGCCAGCGGTCTGACAGGTTCAGTCAGGTTCTTC
CASGLTGSVRFF
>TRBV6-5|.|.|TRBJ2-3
.
CASSTSGGTDTQYF
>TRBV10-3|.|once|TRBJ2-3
TGTGCCATCAGTGGGGGGGTTACTAGCACAGATACGCAGTATTTT
CAISGGVTSTDTQYF
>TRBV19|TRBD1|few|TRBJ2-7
TGTGCCAGCAAACCGCCGGGACAGGGTTACGAGCAGTACTTC
CASKPPGQGYEQYF
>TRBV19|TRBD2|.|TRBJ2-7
TGTGCCAGTAGTCCAGCGGGAGGGGCCCTCGAGCAGTACTTC
CASSPAGGALEQYF
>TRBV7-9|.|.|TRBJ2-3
TGTGCCAGCAGCCCCCGGGGATTGGTCACAGATACGCAGTATTTT
CASSPRGLVTDTQYF
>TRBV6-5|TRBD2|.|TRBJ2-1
TGTGCCAGCAGCCTGAGCGGGAGGGTGCACAATGAGCAGTTCTTC
CASSLSGRVHNEQFF
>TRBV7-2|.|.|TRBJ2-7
TGTGCCAGCAGCTTACAACAGGGGGGGCGCTACGAGCAGTACTTC
CASSLQQGGRYEQYF
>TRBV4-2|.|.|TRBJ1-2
TGTGCCAGCAGCTCAGCCCTCGGGGGTGGTGGGGACTACACCTTC
CASSSALGGGGDYTF
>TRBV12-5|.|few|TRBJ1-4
TGTGCTAGTGGTTTGCTCGGGCAGGGGAAAAATGAAAAACTGTTTTTT
CASGLLGQGKNEKLFF